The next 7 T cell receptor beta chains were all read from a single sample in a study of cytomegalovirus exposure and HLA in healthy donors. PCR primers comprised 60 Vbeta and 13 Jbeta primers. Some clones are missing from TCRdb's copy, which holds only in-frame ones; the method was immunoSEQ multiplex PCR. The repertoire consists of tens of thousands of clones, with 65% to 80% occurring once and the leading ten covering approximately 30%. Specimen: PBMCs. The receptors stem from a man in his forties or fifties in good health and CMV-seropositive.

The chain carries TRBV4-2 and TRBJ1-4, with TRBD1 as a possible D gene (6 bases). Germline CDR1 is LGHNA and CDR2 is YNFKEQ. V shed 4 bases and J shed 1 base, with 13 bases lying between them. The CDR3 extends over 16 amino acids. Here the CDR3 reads CASSPPRGGTNEKLFF. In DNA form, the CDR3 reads TGTGCCAGCAGCCCACCTCGAGGGGGAACTAATGAAAAACTGTTTTTT.

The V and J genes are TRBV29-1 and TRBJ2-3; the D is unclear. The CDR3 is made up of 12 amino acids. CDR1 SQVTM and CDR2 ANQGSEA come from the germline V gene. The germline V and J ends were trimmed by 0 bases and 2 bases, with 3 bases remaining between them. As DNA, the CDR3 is TGCAGCGTTGAAGACTACACAGATACGCAGTATTTT. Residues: CSVEDYTDTQYF.

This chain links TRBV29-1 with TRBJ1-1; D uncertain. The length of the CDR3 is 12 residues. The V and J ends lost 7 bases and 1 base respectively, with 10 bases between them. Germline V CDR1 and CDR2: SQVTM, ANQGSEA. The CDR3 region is CSAGNGNTEAFF. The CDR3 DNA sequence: TGCAGCGCTGGTAACGGGAACACTGAAGCTTTCTTT. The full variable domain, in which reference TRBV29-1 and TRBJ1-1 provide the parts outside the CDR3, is SAVISQKPSRDICQRGTSLTIQCQVDSQVTMMFWYRQQPGQSLTLIATANQGSEATYESGFVIDKFPISRPNLTFSTLTVSNMSPEDSSIYLCSAGNGNTEAFFGQGTRLTVV.

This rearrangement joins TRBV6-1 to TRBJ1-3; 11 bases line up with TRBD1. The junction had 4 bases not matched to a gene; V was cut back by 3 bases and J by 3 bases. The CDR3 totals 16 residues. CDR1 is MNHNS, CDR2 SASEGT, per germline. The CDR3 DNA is TGTGCCAGCAGTGAGGGACAGGGGGTTTATGGAAACACCATATATTTT. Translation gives CASSEGQGVYGNTIYF.

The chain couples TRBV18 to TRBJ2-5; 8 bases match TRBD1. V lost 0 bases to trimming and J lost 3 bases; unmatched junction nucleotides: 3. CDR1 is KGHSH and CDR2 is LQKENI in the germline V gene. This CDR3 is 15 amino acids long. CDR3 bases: TGTGCCAGCTCACCACCGGCAGGGGGCGAAGAGACCCAGTACTTC. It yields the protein CASSPPAGGEETQYF.

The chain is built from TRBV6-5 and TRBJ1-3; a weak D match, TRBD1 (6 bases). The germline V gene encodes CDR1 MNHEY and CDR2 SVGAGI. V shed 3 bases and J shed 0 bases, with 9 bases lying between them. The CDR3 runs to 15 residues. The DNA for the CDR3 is TGTGCCAGCAGTTATAGGGGGAGCTCTGGAAACACCATATATTTT. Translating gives CASSYRGSSGNTIYF.

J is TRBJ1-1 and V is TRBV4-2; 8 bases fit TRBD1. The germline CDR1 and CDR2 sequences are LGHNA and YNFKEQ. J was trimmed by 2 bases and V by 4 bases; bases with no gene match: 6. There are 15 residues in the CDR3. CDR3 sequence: CASSPGQGPNTEAFF. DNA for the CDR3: TGTGCCAGCAGCCCCGGACAGGGCCCAAACACTGAAGCTTTCTTT.